Here is one TCR beta chain with its context. What it binds is not known. One entry per CDR3 protein, called by TCRdb with MiXCR from the 5' RACE reads. This table has 200,000 to 250,000 distinct CDR3 sequences, 15% appearing once. The record originates from a study of T-cell memory formation after mild COVID-19. Study findings and constraints: What remained unconfirmed was the SARS-CoV-2 specificity of second-wave clones peaking on day 37. CD8+ contracting clones occupied EMRA, while CD4+ ones occupied mainly CM and EM. Some responding clones appeared in pre-infection memory, suggesting cross-reactive memory joined. Clones shrinking between day 15 and 85 showed a balanced CD4/CD8 split, and those that grew later tilted toward CD4+.

V dropped 6 bases and J dropped 1 base, with 19 bases sitting between them. The CDR3 has 17 amino acids. Sequenced sample: PBMCs or a T cell subset sorted from them (not recorded which). The origin of this receptor is an adult woman who had mild COVID-19 (a few samples of this study predate the infection). Cell type and time point are not known. The chain links TRBV23-1 to TRBJ1-3; D is possibly TRBD1 (6 bases). TRBV23-1 is an open reading frame whose function is uncertain. DNA for the CDR3: TGCGCCAGCAGACCCCGACCGAACAGGGAATCTGGAAACACCATATATTTT. This encodes CASRPRPNRESGNTIYF.